Below are 5 T cell receptor beta chains sequenced from a single sample in a study of blood T cells in healthy people across ages. For the second PCR, which ran for about 6 to 11 cycles, a sample-barcoded 5' primer and a J-beta primer mix were used. TCRdb re-derived calls from the 5' RACE reads in MiXCR, one entry per CDR3 protein. The sample yields 700,000 or so distinct CDR3 sequences, 22% seen once. Material: blood. Source of these receptors: a man in his 70s in good health.

This clonotype showed up just a few times. The chain employs TRBV2 and TRBJ2-7, with no clear D. The J call may not be correct, given that the DNA end is closer to TRBJ2-5. The CDR3 is 14 amino acids. Looked up from germline, CDR1 is SNHLY and CDR2 is FYNNEI. The CDR3 region is CASSGTYSQETQYF. CDR3 bases: TGTGCCAGCAGTGGAACATATTCCCAAGAGACCCAGTACTTC.

This clonotype was seen ten or more times. The chain couples TRBV6-5 to TRBJ1-2; 7 nucleotides match TRBD1. The CDR3 is 15 amino acids. V shed 5 bases and J 7 bases; nucleotides not matched to a gene: 13. CDR1 is MNHEY, CDR2 SVGAGI, per germline. The CDR3: CASSRLAGGRTGYTF. DNA for the CDR3: TGTGCCAGCAGTAGGCTAGCAGGGGGGCGGACTGGCTACACCTTC.

J is TRBJ2-7 and V is TRBV28, with D perhaps TRBD1 or TRBD2 (5 bases each). The ends were cut back, 5 bases at V and 5 bases at J, with 16 bases in the middle. CDR1 and CDR2 from the germline V gene are MDHEN and SYDVKM. The CDR3 sequence is 14 residues long. In DNA, the CDR3 is TGTGCCAGCAGTGAGGGGACGGCGTGGGACGAGCAGTACTTC. It codes for CASSEGTAWDEQYF.

V is TRBV30 and J is TRBJ2-1, with a possible D match to TRBD2 (6 bases). In germline, CDR1 is GTSNPN, CDR2 SVGIG (reference sequence). This CDR3 has 17 amino acids. Trimming pared 2 bases from V and 4 bases from J, leaving 21 bases between. Written as DNA, the CDR3 is TGTGCCTGGAGTCCATCTCGCACTAGCCAAACTTACAATGAGCAGTTCTTC. Translation gives CAWSPSRTSQTYNEQFF.

This clonotype was observed a few times. This chain links TRBV19 with TRBJ1-2, with a tentative D call TRBD1 (6 bases). The germline V gene encodes CDR1 LNHDA and CDR2 SQIVND (reference sequence). V was cut by 6 bases and J by 3 bases, with 11 bases left in between. The CDR3 runs to 13 residues. The CDR3 reads CASRLEGDYGYTF. DNA for the CDR3: TGTGCCAGTAGGCTCGAGGGGGACTATGGCTACACCTTC.